The 13 T cell receptor beta chains given below trace back to one sample, sequenced in a study of cytomegalovirus exposure and HLA in healthy donors. PCR used 60 Vbeta primers and 13 Jbeta primers. Profiled with immunoSEQ multiplex PCR; TCRdb holds only in-frame clones, not every one. The sample contains about 160,000 clones, 82% of which appear only once. Specimen: PBMCs. The receptors originated from a girl aged 10 to 17 in good health and CMV-seropositive.

The rearrangement links TRBV4-1 to TRBJ1-5; 11 bases line up with TRBD1. This CDR3 contains 17 residues. V lost 0 bases, J lost 7 bases, and 8 bases stayed unmatched. CDR1 is MGHRA and CDR2 is YSYEKL in the germline V gene. CDR3 DNA sequence: TGCGCCAGCAGCCAAGACGTCGGACAGGGGGCGAGGCAGCCCCAGCATTTT. This sequence encodes CASSQDVGQGARQPQHF.

In this sample, this clone turned up once. The chain employs TRBV5-4 and TRBJ2-1; 7 positions agree with TRBD1. Germline CDR1 reads SGHNT; CDR2 reads YYREEE (reference sequence). Trimming at V came to 0 bases and at J to 2 bases, leaving 2 bases not matched to a gene. The length of the CDR3 is 15 residues. CDR3 sequence (DNA): TGTGCCAGCAGCTTGGCCGGGACAGCCTACAATGAGCAGTTCTTC. Translation: CASSLAGTAYNEQFF.

This clone appeared a few times. The chain has TRBV5-6 and TRBJ2-5; D unclear. Germline CDR1 and CDR2: SGHDT and YYEEEE. The CDR3 is 15 residues long. The V gene lost 2 bases and the J gene lost 0 bases, with 11 bases spanning the gap. CDR3 residues: CASSFVESHQETQYF. The CDR3 DNA sequence: TGTGCCAGCAGCTTTGTTGAGAGCCACCAAGAGACCCAGTACTTC.

The CDR3 nucleotides are TGTGCCAGCGGGTCTAGCGGCCACAATGAGCAGTTCTTC. This encodes CASGSSGHNEQFF. The gene calls are TRBV7-3 and TRBJ2-1; 7 bases agree with TRBD2. Germline-derived CDR1 and CDR2 are SGHTA and FQGTGA. The CDR3 has 13 amino acids. With 8 bases clipped from V and 5 bases from J, the junction kept 6 bases outside the gene matches.

V and J are TRBV28 and TRBJ2-5, with 11 nucleotides matching TRBD1. CDR1 and CDR2 (germline): MDHEN, SYDVKM. The V segment lost 5 bases and the J segment 5 bases; nucleotides outside the gene matches: 7. This CDR3 comprises 15 residues. CDR3 nucleotide sequence: TGTGCCAGCAGTACCGGGACAGGGGGGTTGGAGACCCAGTACTTC. Translation: CASSTGTGGLETQYF.

The chain joins TRBV28 to TRBJ2-3; 8 nucleotides agree with TRBD1. This CDR3 region has 16 residues. With 6 bases clipped from V and 2 bases from J, the junction kept 10 bases outside the gene matches. CDR1 and CDR2 from the germline V gene are MDHEN and SYDVKM. The CDR3 is CASSKTDRDDTDTQYF. The CDR3 DNA reads TGTGCCAGCAGCAAAACGGACAGGGATGACACAGATACGCAGTATTTT.

The chain recombines TRBV30 with TRBJ1-1, with D possibly being TRBD1 (5 bases). CDR3 size: 14 residues. Germline CDR1 GTSNPN, CDR2 SVGIG (reference sequence). Between the trimmed V and J ends, which lost 0 bases and 2 bases, there was a span of 10 bases. The CDR3 sequence: CAWSVWGGNTEAFF. Here the CDR3 DNA reads TGTGCCTGGAGTGTATGGGGCGGTAACACTGAAGCTTTCTTT.

This clone was found a few times. The rearrangement uses TRBV28 and TRBJ1-2; D not resolved. With 3 bases removed from V and 2 bases from J, the gap between germline ends came to 7 bases. Germline V gives CDR1 MDHEN, CDR2 SYDVKM. The length of the CDR3 is 13 residues. CDR3 bases: TGTGCCAGCAGTTTGACTGGAAACTATGGCTACACCTTC. It encodes CASSLTGNYGYTF.

V is TRBV27 and J is TRBJ2-3; TRBD1 aligns across 8 bases. Germline V gene sequence: CDR1 MNHEY, CDR2 SMNVEV (reference sequence). The CDR3 is made up of 20 amino acids. V was pared by 0 bases and J by 2 bases, with 16 bases of the junction left unmatched. DNA of the CDR3: TGTGCCAGCAGTTTATCGCCGTATCGGCAGGGGGCTGCTTACACAGATACGCAGTATTTT. Protein sequence: CASSLSPYRQGAAYTDTQYF.

The CDR3 nucleotides read TGCGCCAGCGGGAAGACAGTCTCGCAGCTCACAGATACGCAGTATTTT. Translating it yields CASGKTVSQLTDTQYF. The rearrangement joins TRBV5-1 to TRBJ2-3; tentatively, D is TRBD1 (5 bases). Germline CDR1 SGHRS, CDR2 YFSETQ. This CDR3 comprises 16 residues. V lost 7 bases and J lost 2, with 20 bases in between.

CDR3 loop: CASSLEYRGQPQHF. The CDR3 DNA is TGTGCCAGCAGCTTGGAGTACAGGGGTCAACCCCAGCATTTT. The chain uses TRBV5-5 and TRBJ1-5; 7 bases align to TRBD1. This CDR3 has 14 amino acids. The ends lost 0 bases at V and 10 bases at J; junction bases unmatched: 7. Germline-derived CDR1 and CDR2 are SGHKS and YYEKEE (reference sequence).

The chain uses TRBV10-3 and TRBJ1-1, with no clear D. Trimming took off 6 bases at V and 1 base at J, with 12 bases between the two ends. Per the germline V gene, CDR1 is ENHRY and CDR2 is SYGVKD. This CDR3 has 14 amino acids. The chain's CDR3 is CAISLGGPNTEAFF. The DNA for the CDR3 is TGTGCCATCAGCCTAGGTGGCCCGAACACTGAAGCTTTCTTT.

The chain carries TRBV6-5 and TRBJ1-1, with no clear D. CDR1 and CDR2 (germline): MNHEY, SVGAGI. V dropped 0 bases and J dropped 4 bases, with 12 bases sitting between them. The CDR3 extends over 15 amino acids. Here the CDR3 reads CASSYSPLEGTEAFF. CDR3 bases: TGTGCCAGCAGTTACTCGCCTTTAGAGGGCACTGAAGCTTTCTTT.